A selection of T cell receptor beta chains follows, all from one sample in a study of shared clonotypes between healthy human individuals. Generated by immunoSEQ multiplex PCR, the TCRdb table keeps only in-frame clones and is missing some. This sample yields 2 million to 3 million clones, of which under 95% are seen a single time; 0.36% belongs to the top ten. Input material: naive CD4+ T cells from PBMCs. These receptors were taken from a man aged 18 to 30 in good health. Some clones in this sample may be carry-over from other donors' samples. The CDR3 runs from the conserved cysteine through the conserved F or W. The D gene is left open where the match is weak. Clone size appears in some rows only: once, few, many, or a class for an expanded clone.

size | J | V | D | DNA | CDR3
NA | TRBJ2-1 | TRBV10-3 | TRBD2 | TGTGCCATCAGAGCCGGGACTAGCGAATACAATGAGCAGTTCTTC | CAIRAGTSEYNEQFF
NA | TRBJ1-3 | TRBV7-3 | TRBD1 | TGTGCCAGCAGCCGAGGGACAGGCTCTGGAAACACCATATATTTT | CASSRGTGSGNTIYF
NA | TRBJ2-7 | TRBV2 | TRBD1 | TGTGCCAGCAGTGGCCGACAGGGGACCTACGAGCAGTACTTC | CASSGRQGTYEQYF
NA | TRBJ2-1 | TRBV5-1 | TRBD2 | TGCGCCAGCAGCTGGGGACTAGCGGGAGGGGGCGATGAGCAGTTCTTC | CASSWGLAGGGDEQFF
NA | TRBJ2-3 | TRBV5-1 | NA | TGCGCCAGCAGCTTGGCCGTGACTGGGGGAGAGGATACGCAGTATTTT | CASSLAVTGGEDTQYF
NA | TRBJ2-7 | TRBV21-1 | NA | TGTGCCAGCAGCAAAGAAAAAGTGAGGACACGGACACCCTACGAGCAGTACTTC | CASSKEKVRTRTPYEQYF
NA | TRBJ1-3 | TRBV5-1 | NA | TGCGCCAGCAAATTCGACAGCGCTGGAAACACCATATATTTT | CASKFDSAGNTIYF
NA | TRBJ2-3 | TRBV7-9 | TRBD2 | TGTGCCAGCAGCTTAAGTTCTAGCGGGAGCGCAGATACGCAGTATTTT | CASSLSSSGSADTQYF
NA | TRBJ2-7 | TRBV10-3 | TRBD1 | TGTGCCATCAGTGAGCGACAGGGGGCAACCTACGAGCAGTACTTC | CAISERQGATYEQYF
once | TRBJ2-5 | TRBV7-9 | NA | TGTGCCAGCAGCTTAGAATTGGCGGTGGGAGAGACCCAGTACTTC | CASSLELAVGETQYF
NA | TRBJ2-1 | TRBV28 | TRBD2 | TGTGCCAGCAGTTTAAAGCCGGCGGGAGGGAATGAGCAGTTCTTC | CASSLKPAGGNEQFF
NA | TRBJ2-7 | TRBV4-2 | TRBD2 | TGTGCCAGCAGCCAAGCCCCGCTAGCGGGAGCCTACGAGCAGTACTTC | CASSQAPLAGAYEQYF
NA | TRBJ2-7 | TRBV28 | NA | TGTGCCAGCAGTCCGTTCCCAACCTACGAGCAGTACTTC | CASSPFPTYEQYF
NA | TRBJ2-1 | TRBV11-1 | TRBD2 | TGTGCCAGCAGCTTCTCCGGGACTAGCGGGATCACCTCCTACAATGAGCAGTTCTTC | CASSFSGTSGITSYNEQFF
NA | TRBJ2-3 | TRBV9 | TRBD2 | TGTGCCAGCAGCGTAGGAACTAGCGGAAGCACAGATACGCAGTATTTT | CASSVGTSGSTDTQYF
NA | TRBJ2-7 | TRBV6-1 | TRBD1 | TGTGCCAGCGGGGACAGCTCCTACGAGCAGTACTTC | CASGDSSYEQYF
NA | TRBJ2-2 | TRBV18 | NA | TGTGCCAGCTCCTTAAAAAAGAACACCGGGGAGCTGTTTTTT | CASSLKKNTGELFF
NA | TRBJ2-1 | TRBV30 | TRBD2 | TGTGCCTGGAGTTGGTCTAGCGGGAGTTGGAGGGAGCAGTTCTTC | CAWSWSSGSWREQFF
NA | TRBJ2-1 | TRBV5-1 | TRBD2 | TGCGCCAGCAGCTTGAGTCTAGCGGGAGGAAAGAGTAATGAGCAGTTCTTC | CASSLSLAGGKSNEQFF
NA | TRBJ2-7 | TRBV7-2 | TRBD1 | TGTGCCAGCAGCTTAGGGGACAGATCCTACGAGCAGTACTTC | CASSLGDRSYEQYF
NA | TRBJ1-5 | TRBV5-8 | NA | TGTGCCAGCAGCCAGTCTTGGCAAGCCGGCAATCAGCCCCAGCATTTT | CASSQSWQAGNQPQHF
NA | TRBJ2-7 | TRBV19 | TRBD1 | TGTGCCAGTAGTAGCCAACAGGGGGGTCCCTACGAGCAGTACTTC | CASSSQQGGPYEQYF
NA | TRBJ1-2 | TRBV5-6 | NA | TGTGCCAGCAGCTTGGACGGATATGGCTACACCTTC | CASSLDGYGYTF
NA | TRBJ2-1 | TRBV4-2 | NA | TGTGCCAGCAGCCTCGGTAGGGGGTCCTACAATGAGCAGTTCTTC | CASSLGRGSYNEQFF
NA | TRBJ2-7 | TRBV27 | TRBD1 | TGTGCCAGCAGTTTATCGAGGGGACAGGGACACTACGAGCAGTACTTC | CASSLSRGQGHYEQYF
NA | TRBJ1-5 | TRBV28 | NA | TGTGCCAGCGTTTTAGGCCAGTCAAATCAGCCCCAGCATTTT | CASVLGQSNQPQHF
once | TRBJ2-7 | TRBV6-1 | NA | TGTGCCAGCACCGCGCGGCGGGAATTCTACGAGCAGTACTTC | CASTARREFYEQYF
NA | TRBJ2-3 | TRBV29-1 | NA | TGCAGCGCCGGAGTTTCTAGGGAAGATACGCAGTATTTT | CSAGVSREDTQYF
NA | TRBJ2-3 | TRBV5-1 | TRBD1 | TGCGCCAGCAGGGAACGGGACAGGGCCACAGATACGCAGTATTTT | CASRERDRATDTQYF
NA | TRBJ1-5 | TRBV6-6 | NA | TGTGCCAGCAGTTACGGCAGGGGAGTCGACAATCAGCCCCAGCATTTT | CASSYGRGVDNQPQHF
NA | TRBJ1-5 | TRBV28 | NA | TGTGCCAGCAGTTTTGGGCAGGCCCATCAGCCCCAGCATTTT | CASSFGQAHQPQHF
NA | TRBJ2-3 | TRBV4-2 | NA | TGTGCCAGCAGCTCCGCTAGCACAGATACGCAGTATTTT | CASSSASTDTQYF
NA | TRBJ2-7 | TRBV28 | TRBD2 | TGTGCCAGCAGTGGTACTAGCGGGAGGGGTGGGTGGTACGAGCAGTACTTC | CASSGTSGRGGWYEQYF
NA | TRBJ2-7 | TRBV5-1 | NA | TGCGCCAGCAGCTCGGTATTCTTTCGGGAGAGCTTAGAAACCGACTACGAGCAGTACTTC | CASSSVFFRESLETDYEQYF
NA | TRBJ2-3 | TRBV5-1 | NA | TGCGCCAGCAGCTTGGGTCTTAAGGATACGCAGTATTTT | CASSLGLKDTQYF
NA | TRBJ2-3 | TRBV7-3 | TRBD2 | TGTGCCAGCAGCCCGGGGACTAGCGGGGTGACAGATACGCAGTATTTT | CASSPGTSGVTDTQYF
NA | TRBJ1-1 | TRBV7-9 | NA | TGTGCCAGCAGCTTCCGGCAGATGAACACTGAAGCTTTCTTT | CASSFRQMNTEAFF
NA | TRBJ1-5 | TRBV9 | NA | TGTGCCAGCAGCGTAGGCCTCATTAACGAGCCCCAGCATTTT | CASSVGLINEPQHF